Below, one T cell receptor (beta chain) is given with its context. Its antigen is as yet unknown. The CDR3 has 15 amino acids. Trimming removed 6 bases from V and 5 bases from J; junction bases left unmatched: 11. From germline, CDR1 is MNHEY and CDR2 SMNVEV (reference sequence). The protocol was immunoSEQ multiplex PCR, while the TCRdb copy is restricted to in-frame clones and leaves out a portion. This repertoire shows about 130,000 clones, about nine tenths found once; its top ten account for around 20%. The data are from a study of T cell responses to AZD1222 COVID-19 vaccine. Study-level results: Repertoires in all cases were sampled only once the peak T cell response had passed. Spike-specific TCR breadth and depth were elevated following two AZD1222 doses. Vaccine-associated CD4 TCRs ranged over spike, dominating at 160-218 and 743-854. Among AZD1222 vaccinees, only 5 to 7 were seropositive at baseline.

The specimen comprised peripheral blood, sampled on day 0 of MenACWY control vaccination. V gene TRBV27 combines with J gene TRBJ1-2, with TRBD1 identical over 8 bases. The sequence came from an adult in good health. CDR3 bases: TGTGCCAGCAGCTCAACCGGGACAGGACAATATGGCTACACCTTC. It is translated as CASSSTGTGQYGYTF.